The clone carrying this T cell receptor beta chain was recorded at least ten times. What it binds is not known. If no ophthalmopathy progression occurred within 18 months, Graves' hyperthyroidism was stable. These data are taken from a study of T cells in Graves' hyperthyroidism and ophthalmopathy. The TCR beta CDR3 regions underwent amplification using RNA transcripts as the source. During a first-round RT-PCR of the TCR CDR3, the HTBI primer set was used. TCRdb reprocessed the multiplex PCR reads via MiXCR and lists one record per CDR3 protein. This repertoire shows about 510,000 distinct CDR3 sequences, 12% to 15% found once; its top ten account for around 13%. Germline values: CDR1 SGHTA, CDR2 FQGNSA. Trimming removed 1 base from V and 3 bases from J; junction bases left unmatched: 17. The CDR3 extends over 19 amino acids. General study findings and limits: Ophthalmopathy was distinguished from stable hyperthyroidism by 13 V-J signatures.

The receptor was derived from a middle-aged woman with Graves' hyperthyroidism. The sample was blood. The chain couples TRBV7-2 to TRBJ2-7; TRBD1 matches 8 bases. The CDR3 spells CASSLGRQGRSGIGYEQYF. The CDR3 nucleotides are TGTGCCAGCAGCTTAGGAAGACAGGGGCGAAGCGGAATAGGCTACGAGCAGTACTTC.